This T cell receptor (beta chain) was identified in a study of T-cell reconstitution after alpha-beta-depleted transplantation in children. Notes on the study in general: Surviving recipient T cells and thymic progenitors accounted for the high day-60 TCRbeta diversity observed in some patients. Several hundred expanded graft clones reportedly were the source of alpha-beta T cells about two months after transplant. At one year after transplant, newly produced T cells mostly accounted for T-cell counts and diversity.

This CDR3 is 13 amino acids long. Germline CDR1 SGHVS, CDR2 FQNEAQ. V was clipped by 2 bases and J by 6 bases, with 9 bases between them. On this clonotype: Its specificity is unknown.

Unique molecular identifiers were incorporated into the prepared TCRbeta library. TCRdb fed the PCR reads into MiXCR, producing one record per CDR3 protein. Of more than 200,000 distinct CDR3 sequences in the sample, around 7.7% are singletons; the top ten hold roughly 36%. The TCR sequence derives from a male patient between 2 and 15 years old who had a stem cell transplant for acute myeloid leukemia, so the T cells may come from the graft donor. Sequences were derived from PBMCs, mostly from graft donor cells, sampled 360 days after TCRalphabeta/CD19-depleted stem cell transplant. The genes are TRBV7-8 and TRBJ2-3; D ambiguous. The CDR3 bases are TGTGCCAGCAGCTTATGGATTGAGGATACGCAGTATTTT. Translated: CASSLWIEDTQYF.